The 25 T cell receptor beta chains presented below share a single source sample, sequenced in a study of tumor and adjacent non-tumor tissue in lung cancer. Three rounds of nested PCR, following a modified ARM-PCR protocol, produced the TCRbeta library. TCRdb passed the multiplex PCR reads through MiXCR, listing each CDR3 protein once. The data hold roughly 90,000 distinct CDR3 sequences, with more than 75% observed a single time. No cell sorting was done before RNA was extracted from the tissue. More than 3 cm separated this lung sample from the edge of the tumor. Sequences were obtained from distant non-tumor lung tissue. Receptors originate from a woman between 50 and 59 years old with non-small cell lung cancer.

This clonotype has just a few counts. A much larger clone lies a single base off, so this may be a read error. The CDR3 region has the DNA TGCGCCAGCAGAATACAGGGTGTTGGCCACACCTTC. Its protein product is CASRIQGVGHTF. The gene calls are TRBV10-2 and TRBJ1-2, with a tentative D call TRBD1 (6 bases). Germline V CDR1 and CDR2: WSHSY, SAAADI. The CDR3 length is 12 residues.

The chain combines TRBV29-1 with TRBJ2-1, with D tentatively TRBD2 (6 bases). With 4 bases removed from V and 6 bases from J, the gap between germline ends came to 13 bases. There are 13 residues in the CDR3. The germline V gene has CDR1 SQVTM and CDR2 ANQGSEA. CDR3 nucleotides: TGCAGCGTTGCGGAGGGCCTCAGCAATGAGCAGTTCTTC. Protein sequence: CSVAEGLSNEQFF.

As concerns this clonotype: A junction end diverges from the germline sequence, so it may reflect a read error. The rearrangement uses TRBV4-2 and TRBJ2-6, with D possibly being TRBD1 or TRBD2 (5 bases each). Germline V gives CDR1 LGHNA, CDR2 YNFKEQ. The CDR3 totals 14 residues. DNA of the CDR3: TGTGCCAGTAGCCCGTTAGTGGGGGTCAACGTCCTGACTTTC. This encodes CASSPLVGVNVLTF.

With respect to this clonotype: One end of the junction does not line up with germline, which may come from a read error. The gene calls are TRBV11-2 and TRBJ2-1; D call uncertain. The CDR3 runs to 14 residues. Germline CDR1 reads SGHAT; CDR2 reads FQNNGV. For the CDR3, the DNA is TGTGCCAGCAGCTTTGGCAGTGCCGACGATGAACAGATCTTC. Protein sequence: CASSFGSADDEQIF.

The V gene is TRBV11-2, the J gene TRBJ2-1; D possibly corresponds to TRBD2 (6 bases). With 4 bases removed from V and 6 bases from J, the gap between germline ends came to 19 bases. The CDR3 covers 16 residues. Per the germline V gene, CDR1 is SGHAT and CDR2 is FQNNGV. The CDR3 nucleotides read TGTGCCAGCAGCTCCCCGGTGGGATGGGGGGTCAATGAGCAGTTCTTC. Translation: CASSSPVGWGVNEQFF.

Turning to this clonotype: Likely a read error: the CDR3 ends without its conserved phenylalanine or tryptophan. The J gene is TRBJ2-1, the V gene TRBV28; either TRBD1 or TRBD2 may supply D (5 bases each). The CDR3 sequence is 14 residues long. Germline V gives CDR1 MDHEN, CDR2 SYDVKM. The CDR3 DNA sequence: TGTGTCGTCCCGCTTAGAGGGACCCTCCATGAGCAGTTCCTC. Translated: CVVPLRGTLHEQFL.

A word on this clonotype: Compared with germline, one end of the junction differs, possibly owing to a read error. The genes are TRBV12-3 or TRBV12-4 and TRBJ1-1; D is perhaps TRBD1 (5 bases). CDR3 size: 14 residues. CDR3 sequence reads: CASTTRASGTVAFF. The CDR3 bases are TGTGCCAGCACCACCAGGGCCTCCGGGACTGTAGCTTTCTTT.

The chain employs TRBV6-1 and TRBJ2-1; 11 nucleotides agree with TRBD1. Germline values: CDR1 MNHNS, CDR2 SASEGT. The CDR3 extends over 20 amino acids. The CDR3 reads CVSILWGNGQGARHDNEQFF. CDR3 coding DNA: TGTGTCAGTATACTTTGGGGGAATGGACAGGGGGCCCGACACGATAATGAGCAGTTCTTC.

CDR3 in amino acids: CASSYRASPFQYNEQFF. The CDR3 nucleotides are TGTGCCAGCAGTTACAGGGCTAGCCCCTTCCAGTACAATGAGCAGTTCTTC. The genes are TRBV6-5 and TRBJ2-1; possible D gene TRBD2, 5 bases. Germline CDR1 is MNHEY and CDR2 is SVGAGI. The length of the CDR3 is 17 residues. V lost 2 bases, J lost 4 bases, and 18 bases lay in between.

A note on this clonotype: A junction end diverges from the germline sequence, so it may reflect a read error. The chain is built from TRBV11-2 and TRBJ2-5; 9 bases fit TRBD2. Germline values: CDR1 SGHAT, CDR2 FQNNGV. The CDR3 length is 15 residues. CDR3 nucleotide sequence: TGCGTCAGCAGCTTAGAGGTTAGCGGGAGAGAGACCCAGTACTTC. Protein sequence: CVSSLEVSGRETQYF.

In regard to this clonotype: Likely a read error: the CDR3 ends without its conserved phenylalanine or tryptophan. The chain joins TRBV6-1 to TRBJ1-2, with unresolved D. The germline V gene has CDR1 MNHNS and CDR2 SASEGT. The CDR3 length is 13 residues. V was cut by 5 bases and J by 6 bases, with 13 bases left in between. CDR3 sequence reads: CASSLTEDHGYTL. DNA of the CDR3: TGTGCCAGCAGTCTAACAGAGGATCATGGCTACACCCTC.

For this clonotype: A read error may account for a junction end that differs from germline. The rearrangement uses TRBV6-1 and TRBJ2-5; 7 nucleotides line up with TRBD2. The CDR3 runs to 14 residues. Germline V gene sequence: CDR1 MNHNS, CDR2 SASEGT. This CDR3 reads CVSSEAAGWESQYF. The CDR3 DNA reads as TGTGTCAGCAGTGAAGCAGCGGGATGGGAGAGCCAGTACTTC.

The chain combines TRBV5-4 with TRBJ2-2; 7 bases agree with TRBD1. The CDR3 sequence is 15 residues long. Germline V CDR1 and CDR2: SGHNT, YYREEE (reference sequence). CDR3 sequence: CARQQNRGNTGELFF. The CDR3 DNA reads TGTGCTAGGCAACAAAACAGGGGGAACACCGGGGAGCTGTTTTTT.

Details on this clonotype: At one boundary the junction diverges from the germline segment, which might be a read error. DNA of the CDR3: TGTGCCAGCAACTTGAGCAACAATGAGCAGTTTTTC. Protein product: CASNLSNNEQFF. The genes are TRBV5-4 and TRBJ2-1, with D hard to call. This CDR3 region has 12 residues. Germline-derived CDR1 and CDR2 are SGHNT and YYREEE (reference sequence). Full variable domain (remainder filled in from reference TRBV5-4 and TRBJ2-1): ETGVTQSPTHLIKTRGQQVTLRCSSQSGHNTVSWYQQALGQGPQFIFQYYREEENGRGNFPPRFSGLQFPNYSSELNVNALELDDSALYLCASNLSNNEQFFGPGTRLTVL.

This clonotype was counted only a few times. A much bigger clone sits one base away, suggesting this may be a read error. The chain has TRBV5-4 and TRBJ2-7, with 7 bases identical to TRBD1. This CDR3 has 15 amino acids. The V gene's germline CDR1 is SGHNT and CDR2 YYREEE (reference sequence). CDR3 sequence reads: CAGSRDPGQNYEQYF. DNA of the CDR3: TGTGCCGGCAGCCGCGATCCGGGACAGAACTACGAGCAGTACTTC.

V and J are TRBV6-1 and TRBJ2-2; possibly TRBD1 for D (6 bases). The V and J ends lost 11 bases and 5 bases respectively, with 21 bases between them. The germline V gene encodes CDR1 MNHNS and CDR2 SASEGT. CDR3 length: 15 amino acids. DNA for the CDR3: TGTGCCTCGAATAGGGGGAGAGAGTATACCGGGGAGCTGTTTTTT. Amino acids: CASNRGREYTGELFF.

CDR3 coding DNA: TGCGCCAGCAGTCGCGTACTAGCGGGAGGAGATGAGCAGTTCTTC. Its protein product is CASSRVLAGGDEQFF. The genes are TRBV10-1 and TRBJ2-1, with 12 bases fitting TRBD2. Trimming cost V 5 bases and J 8 bases; bases outside gene matches: 7. The CDR3 loop spans 15 amino acids. Germline-derived CDR1 and CDR2 are WNHNN and SYGVQD (reference sequence).

The chain joins TRBV24-1 to TRBJ2-1, with D perhaps matching TRBD1 (5 bases). V shed 8 bases and J shed 3 bases, with 16 bases lying between them. The CDR3 extends over 15 amino acids. Germline CDR1 is KGHDR and CDR2 is SFDVKD. The CDR3: CATNPNEQDYNEQFF. DNA for the CDR3: TGTGCCACCAATCCGAATGAACAGGACTACAATGAGCAGTTCTTC.

The chain couples TRBV4-2 to TRBJ2-7; 10 bases align to TRBD2. Germline lookup yields CDR1 LGHNA and CDR2 YNFKEQ. V shed 9 bases, J shed 5 bases, and the junction held 10 bases outside the gene matches. CDR3 length: 14 residues. CDR3 in DNA: TGTGCCAGTAGCTCCCCAGCGGGGGGGGACGAGCAGTACTTC. Translation: CASSSPAGGDEQYF.

This chain links TRBV12-3 or TRBV12-4 with TRBJ2-1, with TRBD2 matching over 7 bases. The CDR3 has 13 residues. V lost 3 bases and J lost 7; bases outside the gene matches: 3. The CDR3 reads CASSLRAGNEQFF. CDR3 coding DNA: TGTGCCAGCAGTTTGAGAGCGGGAAATGAGCAGTTCTTC.

The rearrangement links TRBV10-1 to TRBJ2-5, with unresolved D. This CDR3 contains 12 residues. CDR1 and CDR2 from the germline V gene are WNHNN and SYGVQD (reference sequence). The CDR3 sequence: CERATMRETQYF. The CDR3 coding sequence is TGCGAAAGAGCCACCATGAGAGAGACCCAGTACTTC.

Concerning this clonotype: At one boundary the junction diverges from the germline segment, which might be a read error. CDR3 protein: CATSERIGLEAFF. The DNA of the CDR3 is TGTGCTACCAGTGAAAGGATAGGGCTTGAAGCTTTCTTT. The gene calls are TRBV24-1 and TRBJ1-1; no firm D call. The germline CDR1 and CDR2 sequences are KGHDR and SFDVKD. The CDR3 has 13 amino acids.

About this clonotype itself: The junction differs from germline at one of its ends, possibly a read error. The chain combines TRBV6-6 with TRBJ2-7; 8 bases line up with TRBD1. The CDR3 has 14 residues. Per the germline V gene, CDR1 is MNHNY and CDR2 is SVGAGI (reference sequence). CDR3 region: CARSSRDRTYERYF. Written as DNA, the CDR3 is TGTGCCAGGAGCTCCCGGGACAGGACCTACGAGCGGTACTTC.

With respect to this clonotype: A junction end diverges from the germline sequence, so it may reflect a read error. The chain uses TRBV12-3 or TRBV12-4 and TRBJ2-5; 7 nucleotides line up with TRBD2. This CDR3 comprises 15 residues. The CDR3 region is CANSLWEGNQETLYF. CDR3 sequence (DNA): TGTGCCAACAGTTTATGGGAGGGGAACCAAGAGACCCTGTACTTC.

Comment on this clonotype: This may be a read error, as it is one base from a much larger clone. The genes are TRBV25-1 and TRBJ1-1, with no clear D. The CDR3 is 13 amino acids. V dropped 6 bases and J dropped 3 bases, with 11 bases sitting between them. Germline CDR1 MGHDK, CDR2 SYGVNS. The CDR3: CASREGGDTEAFF. The CDR3 region has the DNA TGTGCCAGCAGGGAGGGTGGAGACACTGAAGCTTTCTTT.